This TCR beta chain was documented in a study of identical twins. General study points: Insertions ran lower in abundant cord blood beta clonotypes, though not in memory repertoires. Out-of-frame alpha sequences common to twins exhibited an excess of low generation probability. Its conclusions, products of cross-sectional statistical analysis, did not come from following the same donors.

One entry per CDR3 protein, called by TCRdb with MiXCR from the 5' RACE reads. The table lists about 200,000 distinct CDR3 sequences, 6.5% to 8.5% of them singletons. This clonotype occurred many times. Its specificity is unknown. The V segment lost 6 bases and the J segment 6 bases; nucleotides outside the gene matches: 4. The CDR3 length is 13 residues. CDR1 is LGHNA and CDR2 is YSLEER in the germline V gene. The sample was also reused in another study, on yellow fever vaccine responses in identical twins.

The chain couples TRBV4-3 to TRBJ2-1, with TRBD2 matching over 8 bases. This sequence was found in a woman aged 18-35 years in good health. What was sequenced was memory (CD45RO+) T cells sorted from blood. The CDR3 region is CASSRGLANEQFF. The CDR3 coding sequence is TGCGCCAGCAGTCGAGGACTAGCCAATGAGCAGTTCTTC.